This T cell receptor (beta chain) is from a study of PD-1 blockade in classical Hodgkin lymphoma. Germline V gene lookup returns CDR1 MGHRA and CDR2 YSYEKL. Between the trimmed V and J ends, which lost 0 bases and 7 bases, there was a span of 7 bases. The CDR3 spans 12 residues. This clone was seen only a few times. Measured with immunoSEQ multiplex PCR; TCRdb has only the in-frame clones, and not every one. This repertoire shows around 6,000 clones, about 72% found once; its top ten account for more than 35%. The patients all showed relapse after autologous stem cell transplantation, while their brentuximab vedotin exposure varied.

Sequenced material: peripheral blood mononuclear cells (PBMCs), taken at baseline. The chain combines TRBV4-1 with TRBJ2-7; no clear D. The clonotype comes from a human donor with classical Hodgkin lymphoma. The CDR3 DNA reads as TGCGCCAGCAGCCAAGATCTCGAGGAGCAGTACTTC. Protein product: CASSQDLEEQYF.